This TCR beta chain derives from a study of T-cell memory formation after mild COVID-19. Points from the study as a whole: Contracting CD8+ clones were enriched in EMRA, CD4+ mainly in CM and EM.

This clonotype was seen more than once but under ten times. Its target is not known. V lost 4 bases and J lost 0; bases outside the gene matches: 9. The germline V gene encodes CDR1 SGHRS and CDR2 YFSETQ. CDR3 size: 17 residues. Using its own MiXCR run on the 5' RACE reads, TCRdb lists one record per CDR3 protein. Of roughly 300,000 distinct CDR3 sequences detected, 8% to 9% appear once; the ten largest clones hold under 25%. What was sequenced was PBMCs or a T cell subset sorted from them (not recorded which). The source of this sequence is a man younger than 30 who had mild COVID-19 (a few samples of this study predate the infection). Cell type and time point are not known. This rearrangement joins TRBV5-1 to TRBJ1-4; 7 bases are a match to TRBD1. Written as DNA, the CDR3 is TGCGCCAGCAGCCCCGGACAGGCCTTTGCAACTAATGAAAAACTGTTTTTT. Amino acid sequence: CASSPGQAFATNEKLFF.